This TCR beta chain was obtained from a study of shared clonotypes between healthy human individuals. At the level of the study: Donors were a couple of women and a few men aged 18 to 49. Overall study results and limits: Rarefaction demonstrated incomplete sorted-subset sequencing despite large depth. Clonotypes which were not shared had lower generation probabilities than clonotypes that all four donors shared.

The authors ran the assay at deep level. Here immunoSEQ multiplex PCR was the method, and the copy in TCRdb shows in-frame clones only, minus some. This table has about 2 million clones, less than 95% appearing once. CD8 cells classed as naive were CD45RO-negative and positively selected for CCR7, excluding terminally differentiated effector memory CD45RA+ cells. This clone was found a few times. Antigen unknown. Trimming took 2 bases from V and 3 from J, leaving 8 bases between them. CDR3 length: 14 amino acids. Germline CDR1 reads MNHEY; CDR2 reads SVGAGI. This clonotype was obtained from a man aged 18 to 29 in good health. The genes are TRBV6-5 and TRBJ1-5; D is unresolved. Material: naive CD8+ T cells sorted from blood. In nucleotides, the CDR3 is TGTGCCAGCAGTTACATGCAGTCCAATCAGCCCCAGCATTTT. Amino acid sequence: CASSYMQSNQPQHF.